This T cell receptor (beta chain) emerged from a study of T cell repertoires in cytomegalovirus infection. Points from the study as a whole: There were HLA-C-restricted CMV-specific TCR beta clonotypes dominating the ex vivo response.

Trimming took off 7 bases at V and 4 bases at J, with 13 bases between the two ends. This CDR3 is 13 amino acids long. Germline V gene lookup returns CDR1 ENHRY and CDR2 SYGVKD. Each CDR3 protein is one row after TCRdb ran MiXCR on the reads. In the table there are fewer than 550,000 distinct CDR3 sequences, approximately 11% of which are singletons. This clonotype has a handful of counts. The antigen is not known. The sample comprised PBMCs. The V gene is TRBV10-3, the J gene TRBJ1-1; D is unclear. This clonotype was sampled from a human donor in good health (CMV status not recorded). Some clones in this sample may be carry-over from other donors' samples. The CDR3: CAITPTGSTEAFF. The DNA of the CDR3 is TGTGCCATCACACCGACCGGGAGCACTGAAGCTTTCTTT.